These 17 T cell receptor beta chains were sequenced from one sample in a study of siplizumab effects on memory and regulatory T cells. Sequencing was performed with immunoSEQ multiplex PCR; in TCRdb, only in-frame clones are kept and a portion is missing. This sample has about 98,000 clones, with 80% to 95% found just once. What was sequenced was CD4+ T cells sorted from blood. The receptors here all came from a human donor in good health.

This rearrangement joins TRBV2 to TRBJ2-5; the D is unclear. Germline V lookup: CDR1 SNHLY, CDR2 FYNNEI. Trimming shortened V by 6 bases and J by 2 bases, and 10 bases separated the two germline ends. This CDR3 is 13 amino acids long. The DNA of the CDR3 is TGTGCCAGCAGGATGAGAGAACAAGAGACCCAGTACTTC. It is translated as CASRMREQETQYF.

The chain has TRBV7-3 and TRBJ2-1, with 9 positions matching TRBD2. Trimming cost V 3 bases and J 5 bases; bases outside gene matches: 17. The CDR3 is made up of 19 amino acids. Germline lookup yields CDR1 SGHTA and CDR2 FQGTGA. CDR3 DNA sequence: TGTGCCAGCAGCTTCCCCGGCGGGCTAAGGACTAGCGTGAACAATGAGCAGTTCTTC. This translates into CASSFPGGLRTSVNNEQFF.

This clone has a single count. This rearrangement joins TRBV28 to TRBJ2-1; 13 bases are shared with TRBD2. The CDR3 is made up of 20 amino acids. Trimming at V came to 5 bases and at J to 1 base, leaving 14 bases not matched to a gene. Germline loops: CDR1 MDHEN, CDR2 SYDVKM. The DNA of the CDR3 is TGTGCCAGCAGTCCCCGACTAGCGGGAGGTGGCTCGGATTCCTACAATGAGCAGTTCTTC. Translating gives CASSPRLAGGGSDSYNEQFF.

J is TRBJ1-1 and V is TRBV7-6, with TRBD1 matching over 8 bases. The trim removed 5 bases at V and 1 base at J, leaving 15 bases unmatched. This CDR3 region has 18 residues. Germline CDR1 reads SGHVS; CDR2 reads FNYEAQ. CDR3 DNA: TGTGCCAGCAGCCCTAGCGGTTTTCCCGGGACAGGGAACACTGAAGCTTTCTTT. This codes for CASSPSGFPGTGNTEAFF.

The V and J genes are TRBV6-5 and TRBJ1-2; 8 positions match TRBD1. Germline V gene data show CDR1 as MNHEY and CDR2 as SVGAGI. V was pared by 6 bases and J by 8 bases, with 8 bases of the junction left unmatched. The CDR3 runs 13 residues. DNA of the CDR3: TGTGCCAGCAGCCCAGGGGGCGTGTGGGGCTACACCTTC. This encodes CASSPGGVWGYTF.

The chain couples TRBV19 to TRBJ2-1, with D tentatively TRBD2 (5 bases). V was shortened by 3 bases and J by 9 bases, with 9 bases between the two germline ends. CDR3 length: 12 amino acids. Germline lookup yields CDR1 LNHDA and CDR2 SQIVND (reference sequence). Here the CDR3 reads CASSMRGGEQFF. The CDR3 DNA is TGTGCCAGTAGTATGCGCGGAGGTGAGCAGTTCTTC.

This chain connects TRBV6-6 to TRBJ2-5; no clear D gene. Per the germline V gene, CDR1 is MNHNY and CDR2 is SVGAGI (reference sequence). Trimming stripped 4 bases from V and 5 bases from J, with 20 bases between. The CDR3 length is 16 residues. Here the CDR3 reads CASSWNPEDGGETQYF. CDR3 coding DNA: TGTGCCAGCAGTTGGAACCCGGAAGACGGTGGGGAGACCCAGTACTTC.

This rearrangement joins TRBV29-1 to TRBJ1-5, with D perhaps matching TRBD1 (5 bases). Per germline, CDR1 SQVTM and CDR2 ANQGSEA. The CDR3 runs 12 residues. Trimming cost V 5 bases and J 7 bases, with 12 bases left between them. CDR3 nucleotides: TGCAGCGTTAAGTGGGGCGAACAGCCCCAGCATTTT. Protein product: CSVKWGEQPQHF.

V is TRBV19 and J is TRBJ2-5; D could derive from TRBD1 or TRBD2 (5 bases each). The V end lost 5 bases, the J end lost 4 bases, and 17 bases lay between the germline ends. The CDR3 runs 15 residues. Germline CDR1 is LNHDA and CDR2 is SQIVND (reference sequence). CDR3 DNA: TGTGCCAGTAGTCCCCCGAGGGCAGGGAGAGAGACCCAGTACTTC. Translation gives CASSPPRAGRETQYF.

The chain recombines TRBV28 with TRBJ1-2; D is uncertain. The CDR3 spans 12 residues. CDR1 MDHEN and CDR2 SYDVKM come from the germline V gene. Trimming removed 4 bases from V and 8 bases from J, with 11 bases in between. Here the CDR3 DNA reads TGTGCCAGCAGTTCCACCCCCGGCGGCTACACCTTC. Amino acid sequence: CASSSTPGGYTF.

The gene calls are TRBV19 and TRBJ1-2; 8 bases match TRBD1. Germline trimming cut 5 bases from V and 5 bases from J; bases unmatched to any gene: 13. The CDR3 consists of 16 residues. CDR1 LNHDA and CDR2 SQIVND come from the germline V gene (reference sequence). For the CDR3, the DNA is TGTGCCAGTAGTGCCGGACAGGGCGGAATGAGGTATGGCTACACCTTC. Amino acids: CASSAGQGGMRYGYTF.

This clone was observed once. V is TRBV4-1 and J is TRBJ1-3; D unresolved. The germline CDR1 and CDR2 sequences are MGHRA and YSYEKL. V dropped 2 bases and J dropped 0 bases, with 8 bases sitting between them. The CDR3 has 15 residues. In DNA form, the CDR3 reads TGCGCCAGCAGCCAACCGCGGAGCTCTGGAAACACCATATATTTT. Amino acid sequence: CASSQPRSSGNTIYF.

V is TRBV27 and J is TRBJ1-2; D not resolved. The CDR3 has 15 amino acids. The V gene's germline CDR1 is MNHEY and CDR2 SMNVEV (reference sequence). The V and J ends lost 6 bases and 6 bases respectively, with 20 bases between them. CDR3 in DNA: TGTGCCAGCAGGCCACGTTTCTCGGGTATCGATGGCTACACCTTC. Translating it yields CASRPRFSGIDGYTF.

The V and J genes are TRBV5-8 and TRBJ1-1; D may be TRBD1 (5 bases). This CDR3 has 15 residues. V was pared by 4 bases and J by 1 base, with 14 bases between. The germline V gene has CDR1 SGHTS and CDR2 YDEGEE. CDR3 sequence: CASSALGRQNTEAFF. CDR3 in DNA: TGTGCCAGCAGCGCTTTGGGGCGACAGAACACTGAAGCTTTCTTT.

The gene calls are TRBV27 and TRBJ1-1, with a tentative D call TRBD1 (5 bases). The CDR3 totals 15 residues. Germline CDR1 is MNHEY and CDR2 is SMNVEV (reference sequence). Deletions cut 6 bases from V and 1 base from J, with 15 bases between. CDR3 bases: TGTGCCAGCAGCCTACGACTGAGGGGGAACACTGAAGCTTTCTTT. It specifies CASSLRLRGNTEAFF.

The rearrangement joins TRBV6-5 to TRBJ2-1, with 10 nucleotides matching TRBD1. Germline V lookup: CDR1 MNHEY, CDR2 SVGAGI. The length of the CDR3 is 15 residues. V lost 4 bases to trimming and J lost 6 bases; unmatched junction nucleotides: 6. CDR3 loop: CASSSGTGVFNEQFF. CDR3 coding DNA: TGTGCCAGCAGTTCCGGGACAGGGGTTTTCAATGAGCAGTTCTTC.

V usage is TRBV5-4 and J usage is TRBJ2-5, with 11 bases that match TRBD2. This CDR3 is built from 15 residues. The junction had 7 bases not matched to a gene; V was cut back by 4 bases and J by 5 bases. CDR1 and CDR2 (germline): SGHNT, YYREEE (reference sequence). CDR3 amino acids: CASSKGTSGGETQYF. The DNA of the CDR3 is TGTGCCAGCAGCAAAGGGACTAGCGGAGGGGAGACCCAGTACTTC.